This TCR beta chain was sequenced for a study of PD-L1 blockade in urothelial cancer. Across the whole study: The study started patients on atezolizumab in the mid-2010s, giving 1,200 mg intravenously every 3 weeks. Median blood clonality was around 0.074, with 75,000 to 90,000 unique TCRs.

Libraries were prepared by immunoSEQ multiplex PCR; TCRdb keeps only in-frame clonotypes and omits some of them. The sample lists 65,000 to 90,000 clones, roughly 84% occurring once. The time point was: pretreatment peripheral blood. Diagnoses among patients were locally advanced or metastatic urothelial carcinoma. With respect to this clone: Its target is not known.

Study-level results: Patients with below-median pretreatment blood clonality survived longer.

The V end lost 3 bases, the J end lost 4 bases, and 14 bases lay between the germline ends. The CDR3 runs to 15 residues. Per germline, CDR1 MGHDK and CDR2 SYGVNS. The TCR was taken from a woman aged 65 to 85 with urothelial cancer. The chain links TRBV25-1 to TRBJ2-3, with TRBD2 as a possible D gene (6 bases). The sequenced sample was PBMCs, obtained around atezolizumab (anti-PD-L1) treatment. DNA for the CDR3: TGTGCCAGCAGTGACCGCATCGGGGGTGCAGATACGCAGTATTTT. Encoded protein: CASSDRIGGADTQYF.